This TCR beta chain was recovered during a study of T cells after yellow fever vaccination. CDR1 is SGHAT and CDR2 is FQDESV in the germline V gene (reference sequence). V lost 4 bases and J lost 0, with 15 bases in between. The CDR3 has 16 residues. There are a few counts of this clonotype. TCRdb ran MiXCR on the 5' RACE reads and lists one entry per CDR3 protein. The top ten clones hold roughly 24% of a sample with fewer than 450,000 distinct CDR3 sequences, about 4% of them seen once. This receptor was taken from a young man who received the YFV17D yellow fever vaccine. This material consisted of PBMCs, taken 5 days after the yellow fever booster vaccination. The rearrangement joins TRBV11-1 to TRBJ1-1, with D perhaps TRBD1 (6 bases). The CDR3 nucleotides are TGTGCCAGCAGCTACTCGACAGGTCTAATGAACACTGAAGCTTTCTTT. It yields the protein CASSYSTGLMNTEAFF. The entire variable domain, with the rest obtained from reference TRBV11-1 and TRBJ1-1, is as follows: EAEVAQSPRYKITEKSQAVAFWCDPISGHATLYWYRQILGQGPELLVQFQDESVVDDSQLPKDRFSAERLKGVDSTLKIQPAELGDSAMYLCASSYSTGLMNTEAFFGQGTRLTVV.